The next 16 T cell receptor beta chains were all read from a single sample in a study of resident and recirculating memory T cells in vitiligo. The assay was immunoSEQ multiplex PCR, and TCRdb's table has in-frame clones only and misses some. This repertoire shows tens of thousands of clones, about 91% found once; its top ten account for 5%. The sequenced material came from blood. The receptors shown here come from a male donor with vitiligo.

V gene TRBV5-1 combines with J gene TRBJ2-1; TRBD2 matches at 11 bases. The germline CDR1 and CDR2 sequences are SGHRS and YFSETQ. The length of the CDR3 is 15 residues. Trimming took 0 bases from V and 8 from J; bases not matched to a gene: 4. The CDR3 DNA reads as TGCGCCAGCAGCTTGGTCCTAGCGGGAGGCGATGAGCAGTTCTTC. Protein: CASSLVLAGGDEQFF. Variable domain in full (rest from reference TRBV5-1 and TRBJ2-1): KAGVTQTPRYLIKTRGQQVTLSCSPISGHRSVSWYQQTPGQGLQFLFEYFSETQRNKGNFPGRFSGRQFSNSRSEMNVSTLELGDSALYLCASSLVLAGGDEQFFGPGTRLTVL.

The J gene is TRBJ2-1, the V gene TRBV29-1; D is unclear. This CDR3 spans 14 amino acids. Germline V gene sequence: CDR1 SQVTM, CDR2 ANQGSEA. V was pared by 4 bases and J by 5 bases, with 15 bases between. The CDR3, as DNA: TGCAGCGTTGTTCCGTCCGGTCGGGACAATGAGCAGTTCTTC. This codes for CSVVPSGRDNEQFF.

The V gene is TRBV28, the J gene TRBJ1-2; D call uncertain. Germline V gene lookup returns CDR1 MDHEN and CDR2 SYDVKM. Trimming cost V 7 bases and J 4 bases, with 16 bases left between them. The CDR3 is made up of 14 amino acids. This chain's CDR3 is CASTGSGRFYGYTF. CDR3 nucleotide sequence: TGTGCCAGCACGGGGTCGGGGAGGTTCTATGGCTACACCTTC.

This clone was seen only once. CDR3 bases: TGTGCCAGCAGTGAAGGTGGGGCGAACACTGAAGCTTTCTTT. This encodes CASSEGGANTEAFF. The chain recombines TRBV6-1 with TRBJ1-1; tentative D call: TRBD1 (5 bases). Germline CDR1 and CDR2: MNHNS and SASEGT. The germline V and J ends were trimmed by 1 base and 1 base, with 7 bases remaining between them. The CDR3 has 14 residues.

This clone appeared once. V usage is TRBV4-3 and J usage is TRBJ2-7, with D perhaps TRBD1 (5 bases). The CDR3 length is 14 residues. The germline V and J ends were trimmed by 0 bases and 7 bases, with 13 bases remaining between them. Germline V gene lookup returns CDR1 LGHNA and CDR2 YSLEER. CDR3 DNA: TGCGCCAGCAGCCAAGAGGTCAGGGTAAGGGAGCAGTACTTC. It is translated as CASSQEVRVREQYF.

The chain joins TRBV12-2 to TRBJ1-1. TRBV12-2 is given as a pseudogene. The CDR3 runs to 15 residues. CDR3 sequence (DNA): TGTGCAAGTCGCTTAGCGGAAGGAGGGACCACTGAAGCTTTCTTT. Translated: CASRLAEGGTTEAFF.

This clone was seen once. CDR3 DNA sequence: TGTGCCAGCAGCCAAGATCAGGTAGCGGGAGGACCTATTGTATTCTTC. It codes for CASSQDQVAGGPIVFF. The J gene is TRBJ2-1, the V gene TRBV4-2; 10 bases are shared with TRBD2. The CDR3 contains 16 residues. Germline V lookup: CDR1 LGHNA, CDR2 YNFKEQ. V dropped 0 bases and J dropped 16; count of bases not matched to a gene: 15.

This clone occurred once. The gene calls are TRBV7-2 and TRBJ1-5, with D unresolved. The ends were cut back, 4 bases at V and 7 bases at J, with 8 bases in the middle. The CDR3 length is 12 residues. Germline V gene lookup returns CDR1 SGHTA and CDR2 FQGNSA. This chain's CDR3 is CASSSAGQPQHF. CDR3 sequence (DNA): TGTGCCAGCAGCTCCGCGGGGCAGCCCCAGCATTTT. Combining the CDR3 with reference TRBV7-2 and TRBJ1-5 gives the whole variable domain GAGVSQSPSNKVTEKGKDVELRCDPISGHTALYWYRQSLGQGLEFLIYFQGNSAPDKSGLPSDRFSAERTGGSVSTLTIQRTQQEDSAVYLCASSSAGQPQHFGDGTRLSIL.

As DNA, the CDR3 is TGTGCCAGTAGGATAGTCGGGAGAGATACGCAGTATTTT. Encoded protein: CASRIVGRDTQYF. The chain combines TRBV6-5 with TRBJ2-3; D possibly corresponds to TRBD2 (6 bases). Germline values: CDR1 MNHEY, CDR2 SVGAGI. The CDR3 is made up of 13 amino acids. V was cut by 9 bases and J by 5 bases, with 15 bases left in between.

The CDR3 reads CASSFRGTYEQYF. The CDR3 DNA reads as TGTGCCAGCAGTTTCAGGGGAACCTACGAGCAGTACTTC. The chain recombines TRBV28 with TRBJ2-7, with D perhaps TRBD1 (6 bases). CDR1 is MDHEN, CDR2 SYDVKM, per germline. Trimming removed 3 bases at V and 2 bases at J, with 8 bases between. This CDR3 spans 13 amino acids.

The chain employs TRBV7-2 and TRBJ2-2; possibly TRBD2 for D (5 bases). This CDR3 region has 17 residues. V was shortened by 3 bases and J by 0 bases, with 14 bases between the two germline ends. CDR1 and CDR2 (germline): SGHTA, FQGNSA. In DNA, the CDR3 is TGTGCCAGCAGCTTGGACCAGGACTGGGCGAACACCGGGGAGCTGTTTTTT. Encoded protein: CASSLDQDWANTGELFF.

The CDR3 protein is CAISATWTGGTYGYTF. CDR3 DNA sequence: TGTGCCATCAGTGCGACCTGGACAGGGGGCACGTATGGCTACACCTTC. The chain combines TRBV10-3 with TRBJ1-2; 11 positions match TRBD1. J was trimmed by 5 bases and V by 4 bases; bases with no gene match: 9. This CDR3 is built from 16 residues. CDR1 and CDR2 (germline): ENHRY, SYGVKD.

CDR3 in amino acids: CASRVFGAGYGGGTGELFF. The CDR3 bases are TGTGCCAGCAGGGTTTTCGGAGCGGGCTATGGCGGCGGGACCGGGGAGCTGTTTTTT. The chain carries TRBV11-2 and TRBJ2-2; D might be TRBD2 (6 bases). The CDR3 is made up of 19 amino acids. V was cut by 6 bases and J by 5 bases, with 28 bases left in between. Germline V gives CDR1 SGHAT, CDR2 FQNNGV.

This rearrangement joins TRBV7-9 to TRBJ1-1; 8 nucleotides match TRBD1. V was clipped by 5 bases and J by 1 base; unmatched bases: 6. The CDR3 loop spans 15 amino acids. CDR1 and CDR2 from the germline V gene are SEHNR and FQNEAQ (reference sequence). CDR3 sequence (DNA): TGTGCCAGCAGCCCAGGGGGCCGAGGGAACACTGAAGCTTTCTTT. It is translated as CASSPGGRGNTEAFF.

The chain uses TRBV6-1 and TRBJ2-1; possible D gene TRBD2, 6 bases. The CDR3 consists of 13 residues. Germline CDR1 and CDR2: MNHNS and SASEGT. Between the trimmed V and J ends, which lost 2 bases and 8 bases, there was a span of 10 bases. The DNA for the CDR3 is TGTGCCAGCAGTGAACGGGAGTGGGATGAGCAGTTCTTC. The encoded protein is CASSEREWDEQFF.

V and J are TRBV7-3 and TRBJ2-3, with 11 bases matching TRBD2. CDR1 SGHTA and CDR2 FQGTGA come from the germline V gene. The length of the CDR3 is 16 residues. Trimming cost V 5 bases and J 5 bases; bases outside gene matches: 9. CDR3 residues: CASSHTSGSGVDTQYF. In DNA form, the CDR3 reads TGTGCCAGCAGCCATACTAGCGGGAGTGGGGTAGATACGCAGTATTTT. Full variable domain (missing parts from reference TRBV7-3 and TRBJ2-3): GAGVSQTPSNKVTEKGKYVELRCDPISGHTALYWYRQSLGQGPEFLIYFQGTGAADDSGLPNDRFFAVRPEGSVSTLKIQRTERGDSAVYLCASSHTSGSGVDTQYFGPGTRLTVL.